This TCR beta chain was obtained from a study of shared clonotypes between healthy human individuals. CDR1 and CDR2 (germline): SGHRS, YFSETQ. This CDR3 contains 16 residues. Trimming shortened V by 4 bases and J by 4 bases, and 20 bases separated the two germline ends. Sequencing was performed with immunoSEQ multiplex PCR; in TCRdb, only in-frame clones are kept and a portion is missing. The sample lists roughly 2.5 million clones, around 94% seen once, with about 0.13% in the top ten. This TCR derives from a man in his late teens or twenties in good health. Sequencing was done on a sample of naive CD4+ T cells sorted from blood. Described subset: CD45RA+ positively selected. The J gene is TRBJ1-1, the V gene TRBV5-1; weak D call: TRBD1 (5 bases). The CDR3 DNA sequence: TGCGCCAGCAGCCGGGCCGGGGCCCCGGGGGTCACTGAAGCTTTCTTT. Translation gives CASSRAGAPGVTEAFF. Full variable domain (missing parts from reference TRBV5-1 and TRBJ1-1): KAGVTQTPRYLIKTRGQQVTLSCSPISGHRSVSWYQQTPGQGLQFLFEYFSETQRNKGNFPGRFSGRQFSNSRSEMNVSTLELGDSALYLCASSRAGAPGVTEAFFGQGTRLTVV.